Each of the 28 T cell receptor beta chains below was sequenced from the same sample in a study of tissue T cells after allogeneic stem cell transplantation. Assay used: immunoSEQ multiplex PCR; TCRdb lists only in-frame clones, some missing. The sample carries 15,000 to 20,000 clones, roughly two thirds recorded once. Material: spleen. Receptors were obtained from a female BALB/c mouse in good health. The MHC haplotype recorded for the strain is H2-d.

To note about this clone: Gene names are mouse gene names. The CDR3 is cut off 1 residue early in the read; its end comes from the germline J gene. This chain uses TRBV29 with TRBJ1-6; 8 bases are a match to TRBD1. TRBJ1-6 is an ORF, with its function uncertain. Per germline, CDR1 MSHET and CDR2 SYDVDS. V was clipped by 8 bases and J by 5 bases; unmatched bases: 5. This CDR3 comprises 14 residues. The CDR3 loop is CASGQGGDNSPLYF. The sequenced CDR3 bases are TGTGCTAGCGGACAGGGAGGGGATAATTCGCCCCTCTAC.

As regards this clone: The genes are named according to mouse. The CDR3 is cut off 1 residue early in the read; its end comes from the germline J gene. The J gene is TRBJ2-2, the V gene TRBV3; TRBD2 aligns across 12 bases. The CDR3 sequence is 16 residues long. After removal of 3 bases from V and 3 bases from J, the junction contained 2 bases not matched to a gene. Germline loops: CDR1 SNHLY, CDR2 FYNGKV (reference sequence). The sequenced part of the CDR3 DNA is TGTGCCAGCAGCTTTTGGGACTGGGGGGACACCGGGCAGCTCTAC. Translating it yields CASSFWDWGDTGQLY. The whole CDR3 is CASSFWDWGDTGQLYF.

Regarding this clone: Gene labels here are mouse ones. The read halts 1 residue ahead of the CDR3 end, with the missing end drawn from the germline J gene. The chain couples TRBV13-2 to TRBJ2-5, with 10 bases matching TRBD2. CDR1 NNHNN and CDR2 SYGAGS come from the germline V gene (reference sequence). CDR3 length: 15 residues. V shed 3 bases and J 3 bases; nucleotides not matched to a gene: 4. Here the CDR3 reads CASGVNWGGQDTQYF. Incomplete CDR3 DNA: TGTGCCAGCGGTGTCAACTGGGGGGGGCAAGACACCCAGTAC.

The table lists this clone with a few counts. These gene names are mouse names. The read falls 1 residue short of the CDR3 end, and the missing part is taken from the germline J gene. This sequence joins TRBV5 and TRBJ2-7; D remains unclear. The CDR3 loop spans 10 amino acids. Trimming shortened V by 5 bases and J by 6 bases, and 5 bases separated the two germline ends. From germline, CDR1 is LGHNA and CDR2 YNLKQL (reference sequence). The sequenced part of the CDR3 DNA is TGTGCCAGCAGCGGGGTTGAACAGTAC. Protein sequence: CASSGVEQY. The full CDR3 sequence reads CASSGVEQYF.

Notes on this clone: All gene names here are mouse names. Read coverage stops 1 residue before the CDR3 terminus; the germline J gene supplies the remainder. The gene calls are TRBV16 and TRBJ2-5, with unresolved D. The germline V gene has CDR1 SGHSA and CDR2 FRNQAP. The CDR3 consists of 12 residues. V lost 1 base and J lost 5, with 4 bases in between. The CDR3 DNA, read in part, is TGTGCAAGCAGCTTAGTGGGAGACACCCAGTAC. Translation: CASSLVGDTQY. The entire CDR3 is CASSLVGDTQYF.

For this clone: Gene and germline names: mouse. With the read ending 1 residue before the CDR3 end, the germline J gene is used to fill in that end. The chain recombines TRBV29 with TRBJ2-7; 8 nucleotides line up with TRBD1. V shed 0 bases and J 6 bases; nucleotides not matched to a gene: 1. Per germline, CDR1 MSHET and CDR2 SYDVDS. The CDR3 loop spans 13 amino acids. Partial CDR3 DNA: TGTGCTAGCAGTTTATCCAGGGGGCTTGAACAGTAC. Translated: CASSLSRGLEQY. The whole CDR3 region reads CASSLSRGLEQYF.

Points on this clone: Gene names refer to mouse genes. The read stops 1 residue short of the end of the CDR3; the missing end is completed from the germline J gene. The chain uses TRBV14 and TRBJ2-4; D gene ambiguous. Germline V gives CDR1 SGHDT, CDR2 FRDEAV. Between the trimmed V and J ends, which lost 2 bases and 1 base, there was a span of 8 bases. The CDR3 spans 14 residues. CDR3 DNA (partial): TGTGCCAGCAGTTTGGCGCCCGGTCAAAACACCTTGTAC. Translated, it gives CASSLAPGQNTLY. The full CDR3 reads CASSLAPGQNTLYF.

As for this clone: Gene names and germline refer to mouse. The read stops 1 residue short of the end of the CDR3; the missing end is completed from the germline J gene. The chain combines TRBV13-1 with TRBJ1-4; 7 bases line up with TRBD1. The CDR3 contains 14 residues. Trimming cost V 5 bases and J 4 bases; bases outside gene matches: 5. CDR1 is NSHNY, CDR2 SYGAGN, per germline. CDR3: CASSSGQYNERLFF. The sequenced part of the CDR3 DNA is TGTGCCAGCAGCTCGGGACAGTACAACGAAAGATTATTT.

As for this clone: The listed genes are named as in mouse. The covered CDR3 bases are TGTGCCAGCAGTATTTTGGGGTACTCCGACTACACC. It encodes CASSILGYSDYT. The entire CDR3 protein reads CASSILGYSDYTF. The chain carries TRBV19 and TRBJ1-2; D remains ambiguous. The CDR3 end is not reached by the read, which stops 1 residue before it; the germline J gene fills it in. The germline V gene has CDR1 FNHDT and CDR2 SITEND (reference sequence). The CDR3 runs 13 residues. V was cut by 2 bases and J by 3 bases, with 8 bases left in between.

Notes on this clone: Any gene name here is a mouse gene name. The observed sequence ends 1 residue before the CDR3 terminus, with the missing tail filled in from the germline J gene. The V gene is TRBV14, the J gene TRBJ2-3; either TRBD1 or TRBD2 may fit D (6 bases each). The CDR3 contains 15 residues. Trimming pared 2 bases from V and 0 bases from J, leaving 10 bases between. CDR1 and CDR2 from the germline V gene are SGHDT and FRDEAV. CDR3 loop: CASSLRGPSAETLYF. CDR3 DNA (partial): TGTGCCAGCAGTTTACGGGGGCCTAGTGCAGAAACGCTGTAT. Combining the CDR3 with reference TRBV14 and TRBJ2-3 gives the whole variable domain EAGVTQSPRYAVLQEGQAVSFWCDPISGHDTLYWYQQPRDQGPQLLVYFRDEAVIDNSQLPSDRFSAVRPKGTNSTLKIQSAKQGDTATYLCASSLRGPSAETLYFGSGTRLTVL.

Concerning this clone itself: Mouse names are used for the genes. CDR3 bases read: TGTGCCAGCAGTGATACGGCAGGGGGGAGTGCTGAGCAGTTC. Protein product: CASSDTAGGSAEQF. The CDR3 reads in full as CASSDTAGGSAEQFF. The chain links TRBV13-1 to TRBJ2-1, with D perhaps matching TRBD1 (7 bases). The read terminates 1 residue before the CDR3 end, so the remaining end is supplied by the germline J gene. V was clipped by 1 base and J by 6 bases, with 14 bases between them. This CDR3 has 15 residues. CDR1 and CDR2 (germline): NSHNY, SYGAGN.

This clone was detected a few times. Gene names follow the mouse nomenclature. The read stops 1 residue short of the end of the CDR3; the missing end is completed from the germline J gene. This chain connects TRBV4 to TRBJ1-5; D ambiguous. With 3 bases removed from V and 2 bases from J, the gap between germline ends came to 2 bases. Looked up from germline, CDR1 is LGHDT and CDR2 is YNNKQL (reference sequence). The CDR3 extends over 12 amino acids. The sequenced CDR3 bases are TGTGCCAGCAGCTATCACAACCAGGCTCCGCTT. This gives the protein CASSYHNQAPL. From start to end, the CDR3 is CASSYHNQAPLF.

Turning to this clone: Mouse gene names and germline throughout. Read data end 1 residue before the CDR3 end; the end is taken from the germline J gene. The genes are TRBV13-3 and TRBJ2-4; 14 nucleotides agree with TRBD2. J lost 5 bases, V lost 5 bases, and 7 bases had no gene match. The CDR3 is 16 amino acids. Germline assignment: CDR1 NNHDY and CDR2 SYVADS. The CDR3 bases that were read are TGTGCCAGCAGCTCCGGGACTGGGGGGGCGAGAAACACCTTGTAC. It is translated as CASSSGTGGARNTLY. The complete CDR3 protein is CASSSGTGGARNTLYF.

As concerns this clone: The gene symbols are mouse symbols. The read stops 1 residue short of the end of the CDR3; the missing end is completed from the germline J gene. The V and J genes are TRBV31 and TRBJ2-3; D could derive from TRBD1 or TRBD2 (5 bases each). This CDR3 has 13 amino acids. The germline V and J ends were trimmed by 8 bases and 1 base, with 13 bases remaining between them. Looked up from germline, CDR1 is GKSSPN and CDR2 is SITVG. Here the CDR3 reads CARLGRGAETLYF. Partial CDR3 DNA: TGTGCCCGGTTGGGGCGCGGTGCAGAAACGCTGTAT.

This clone was recorded only once. Gene names and germline match the mouse. The CDR3 end is not reached by the read, which stops 1 residue before it; the germline J gene fills it in. V and J are TRBV17 and TRBJ2-4; 9 nucleotides align to TRBD2. CDR1 MNHDT and CDR2 YYDKIL come from the germline V gene. J was trimmed by 5 bases and V by 5 bases; bases with no gene match: 2. The CDR3 contains 13 residues. The part of the CDR3 DNA that was read is TGTGCTAGCAGTGGCTGGGGGGGAAACACCTTGTAC. The encoded protein is CASSGWGGNTLY. The full CDR3 protein is CASSGWGGNTLYF.

For this clone: Mouse germline and gene names are used. The read comes to an end 1 residue before the CDR3 does, leaving the germline J gene to fill in the end. The chain joins TRBV17 to TRBJ2-3; D is perhaps TRBD1 (6 bases). Germline V gene lookup returns CDR1 MNHDT and CDR2 YYDKIL. Trimming pared 3 bases from V and 0 bases from J, leaving 10 bases between. There are 15 residues in the CDR3. Incomplete CDR3 DNA: TGTGCTAGCAGTAGGGGGACATCTAGTGCAGAAACGCTGTAT. Translated, it gives CASSRGTSSAETLY. The entire CDR3 protein reads CASSRGTSSAETLYF.

In its sample, this clone was seen once. Gene names refer to mouse genes. The sequence runs out 1 residue before the end of the CDR3; the remainder is reconstructed from the germline J gene. V usage is TRBV5 and J usage is TRBJ2-3; TRBD2 matches 9 bases. This CDR3 is 17 amino acids long. Losses at the gene ends were 0 bases for V and 0 bases for J; bases not matched to a gene: 4. Germline CDR1 is LGHNA and CDR2 is YNLKQL (reference sequence). Here the CDR3 reads CASSQETGGTSAETLYF. Incomplete CDR3 DNA: TGTGCCAGCAGCCAAGAGACTGGGGGTACTAGTGCAGAAACGCTGTAT.

This clone showed up just a few times. Gene names are mouse gene names. The read comes to an end 1 residue before the CDR3 does, leaving the germline J gene to fill in the end. The gene calls are TRBV5 and TRBJ2-7; a possible D gene is TRBD1 (5 bases). The V end was cut by 0 bases, the J end by 3 bases, with 9 bases between. The germline CDR1 and CDR2 sequences are LGHNA and YNLKQL (reference sequence). This CDR3 spans 14 amino acids. This CDR3 reads CASSQETVLYEQYF. Partial CDR3 DNA: TGTGCCAGCAGCCAAGAGACAGTCCTCTATGAACAGTAC.

As concerns this clone: Genes and germline come from the mouse. The read ends 1 residue before the CDR3 terminus; that terminus is restored from the germline J gene. V usage is TRBV4 and J usage is TRBJ1-1; a weak D match, TRBD1 (5 bases). Trimming removed 6 bases at V and 1 base at J, with 6 bases between. CDR3 length: 12 residues. CDR1 and CDR2 from the germline V gene are LGHDT and YNNKQL (reference sequence). The sequenced part of the CDR3 DNA is TGTGCCAGCAGGGGACGAAACACAGAAGTCTTC. Translation gives CASRGRNTEVF. The whole CDR3 sequence is CASRGRNTEVFF.

With respect to this clone: The gene names here belong to mouse. The read gets to within 1 residue of the CDR3 end, and the germline J gene fills in the rest. The gene calls are TRBV1 and TRBJ1-2; 7 bases line up with TRBD1. Unmatched junction bases numbered 5, after V lost 3 bases and J lost 4 bases. Germline CDR1 reads NSQYPW; CDR2 reads LRSPGD (reference sequence). The CDR3 has 14 residues. CDR3 DNA (partial): TGCACCTGCAGTGCGCGACAGGGAGGCTCCGACTACACC. Amino acids: CTCSARQGGSDYT. The complete CDR3 protein is CTCSARQGGSDYTF.

A word on this clone: The genes are named according to mouse. The CDR3 goes on 1 residue after the read ends, and that part is filled in from the germline J gene. The chain joins TRBV19 to TRBJ2-5; D ambiguous. Germline CDR1 reads FNHDT; CDR2 reads SITEND (reference sequence). The CDR3 has 13 residues. Trimming took 4 bases from V and 0 from J, leaving 6 bases between them. CDR3 sequence reads: CASSDYNQDTQYF. The CDR3 DNA, read in part, is TGTGCCAGCAGTGACTACAACCAAGACACCCAGTAC. The full variable domain, completed using reference TRBV19 and TRBJ2-5, is GGIITQTPKFLIGQEGQKLTLKCQQNFNHDTMYWYRQDSGKGLRLIYYSITENDLQKGDLSEGYDASREKKSSFSLTVTSAQKNEMAVFLCASSDYNQDTQYFGPGTRLLVL.

Concerning this clone itself: Mouse gene names and germline throughout. The read finishes 1 residue shy of the CDR3 end, and the germline J gene is used to complete it. V usage is TRBV13-2 and J usage is TRBJ1-4; 8 positions match TRBD1. The germline gives CDR1 NNHNN, CDR2 SYGAGS (reference sequence). CDR3 length: 15 residues. With V trimmed by 0 bases and J by 4 bases, 2 bases remained unmatched. The CDR3 spells CASGDAGGYNERLFF. Incomplete CDR3 DNA: TGTGCCAGCGGTGATGCAGGGGGCTACAACGAAAGATTATTT.

On this clone itself: Mouse names are used for the genes. The sequenced fragment ends 1 residue before the CDR3 boundary, so the rest is inferred from the germline J gene. The chain combines TRBV13-2 with TRBJ2-1, with 11 nucleotides matching TRBD1. Trimming removed 3 bases from V and 3 bases from J; junction bases left unmatched: 2. This CDR3 region has 15 residues. Germline-derived CDR1 and CDR2 are NNHNN and SYGAGS (reference sequence). Partial CDR3 DNA: TGTGCCAGCGGTGGTGGGACAGGGGGCTATGCTGAGCAGTTC. As protein: CASGGGTGGYAEQF. The complete CDR3 sequence is CASGGGTGGYAEQFF.

In regard to this clone: Germline and genes: mouse. The read falls 1 residue short of the CDR3 end, and the missing part is taken from the germline J gene. The chain joins TRBV13-2 to TRBJ1-3, with a tentative D call TRBD1 (6 bases). Between the trimmed V and J ends, which lost 4 bases and 0 bases, there was a span of 8 bases. In germline, CDR1 is NNHNN, CDR2 SYGAGS (reference sequence). The CDR3 has 14 amino acids. Incomplete CDR3 DNA: TGTGCCAGCGGTCGGGACAATTCTGGAAATACGCTCTAT. This codes for CASGRDNSGNTLY. The entire CDR3 protein is CASGRDNSGNTLYF.

Turning to this clone: Here the gene names and germline are mouse. The read ends 1 residue shy of where the CDR3 ends; the end is completed using the germline J gene. This chain joins TRBV17 and TRBJ2-5, with 8 bases fitting TRBD1. Germline assignment: CDR1 MNHDT and CDR2 YYDKIL. CDR3 length equals 14 residues. The V gene end was trimmed by 5 bases and the J gene end by 3 bases; junction bases not matched to a gene: 4. Partial CDR3 DNA: TGTGCTAGCAGTGACAGGGGCGGGCAAGACACCCAGTAC. Its protein product is CASSDRGGQDTQY. The full CDR3 protein reads CASSDRGGQDTQYF.

As to this clone: Any gene name here is a mouse gene name. The CDR3 end falls 1 residue outside the read, so it is completed with the germline J gene. The rearrangement joins TRBV13-1 to TRBJ2-5; TRBD1 agrees at 8 bases. Germline assignment: CDR1 NSHNY and CDR2 SYGAGN. The CDR3 is 18 residues long. The V and J ends lost 0 bases and 0 bases, in that order; junction bases with no gene match: 9. The CDR3 DNA, read in part, is TGTGCCAGCAGTGATGTGCAGGGGGCGCGGGGTAACCAAGACACCCAGTAC. It specifies CASSDVQGARGNQDTQY. In full, the CDR3 reads CASSDVQGARGNQDTQYF.

This clone has only one observation. The genes are named according to mouse. Read sequence stops 1 residue before the CDR3 end, and the germline J gene provides the missing end. The rearrangement links TRBV13-2 to TRBJ1-2; TRBD1 aligns across 8 bases. V lost 5 bases to trimming and J lost 3 bases; unmatched junction nucleotides: 3. The CDR3 spans 13 residues. CDR1 NNHNN and CDR2 SYGAGS come from the germline V gene (reference sequence). The CDR3 DNA, read in part, is TGTGCCAGCGGGGACAGGGTAGACTCCGACTACACC. The encoded protein is CASGDRVDSDYT. The whole CDR3 reads CASGDRVDSDYTF.

Regarding this clone: Any gene name here is a mouse gene name. Sequencing ends 1 residue short of the CDR3 end; the germline J gene provides the rest. The chain has TRBV13-2 and TRBJ2-3; 13 bases are shared with TRBD2. This CDR3 has 16 amino acids. The germline gives CDR1 NNHNN, CDR2 SYGAGS (reference sequence). After removal of 3 bases from V and 3 bases from J, the junction contained 4 bases not matched to a gene. The covered CDR3 bases are TGTGCCAGCGGTGGGACTGGGGGGGCGCACGCAGAAACGCTGTAT. Translated: CASGGTGGAHAETLY. The whole CDR3 protein reads CASGGTGGAHAETLYF.